This paragraph reports one T cell receptor (beta chain). Its antigen is unknown. Germline CDR1 and CDR2: SNHLY and FYNNEI. The CDR3 contains 15 residues. Germline trimming cut 5 bases from V and 2 bases from J; bases unmatched to any gene: 6. The entry originates in a study of shared clonotypes between healthy human individuals. Study-wide points: Since donors were few, the genetic and exposure-history diversity represented was limited.

Division of CD4+ cells produced a CD45RA+ naive subset and a CD45RA-negative memory subset. Authors' processing steps: In the immunoSEQ data, sequences were junction-only and lacked quality scores, so filtering differed. Sequencing was performed with immunoSEQ multiplex PCR; in TCRdb, only in-frame clones are kept and a portion is missing. Clonal size and the V and J genes are those of that table, whereas D and trimming came from the DNA. The profile shows about 640,000 clones, 72% of them singletons. The sample was memory CD4+ T cells sorted from blood. As for subset: CD45RA-negative fraction. The sequence derives from a woman in her 30s in good health. The chain has TRBV2 and TRBJ2-7, with 10 bases matching TRBD1. This CDR3 is CASSSDRGYPYEQYF. The CDR3 region has the DNA TGTGCCAGCAGTTCGGACAGGGGGTATCCCTACGAGCAGTACTTC. The full variable domain, with the rest looked up from reference TRBV2 and TRBJ2-7, is EPEVTQTPSHQVTQMGQEVILRCVPISNHLYFYWYRQILGQKVEFLVSFYNNEISEKSEIFDDQFSVERPDGSNFTLKIRSTKLEDSAMYFCASSSDRGYPYEQYFGPGTRLTVT.